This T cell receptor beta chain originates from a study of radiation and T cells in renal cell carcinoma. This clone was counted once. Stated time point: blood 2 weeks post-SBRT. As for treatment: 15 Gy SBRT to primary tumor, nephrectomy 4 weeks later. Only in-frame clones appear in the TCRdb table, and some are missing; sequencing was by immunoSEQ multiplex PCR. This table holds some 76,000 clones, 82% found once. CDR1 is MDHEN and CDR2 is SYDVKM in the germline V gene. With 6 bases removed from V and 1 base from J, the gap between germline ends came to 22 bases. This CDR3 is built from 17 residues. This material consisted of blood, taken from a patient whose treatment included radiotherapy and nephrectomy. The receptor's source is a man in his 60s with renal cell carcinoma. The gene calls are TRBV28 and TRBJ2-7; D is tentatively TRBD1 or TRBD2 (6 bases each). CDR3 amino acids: CASRKGGGIQLSYEQYF. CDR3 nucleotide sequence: TGTGCCAGCAGAAAAGGGGGAGGCATACAATTATCCTACGAGCAGTACTTC.